This TCR beta chain was sequenced in a study of blood T cell repertoires in COVID-19. Study information: Samples came from the United States, Italy and Spain, spanning acute and convalescent COVID-19.

Original handling: Nucleated cell counts were estimated from reference gene primer amplification. Assay used: immunoSEQ multiplex PCR; TCRdb lists only in-frame clones, some missing. V and J calls and clone size are copied from that table; D and trimming were computed from the DNA. The sample lists 150,000 to 200,000 clones, more than 85% seen once, with around 7% in the top ten. V lost 1 base to trimming and J lost 4 bases, with 7 bases between them. This CDR3 has 13 residues. The germline CDR1 and CDR2 sequences are SGHTA and FQGNSA. What was sequenced was peripheral blood. The chain employs TRBV7-2 and TRBJ2-5; the D is unclear. This clonotype was sampled from a woman aged 80 or over in a cohort sampled during active or convalescent COVID-19. CDR3 loop: CASSLGYRETQYF. As DNA, the CDR3 is TGTGCCAGCAGCTTAGGATACAGAGAGACCCAGTACTTC.